This T cell receptor beta chain stems from a study of blood T cell repertoires in COVID-19. At the level of the study: Donors in the United States, Italy and Spain gave samples during acute or convalescent COVID-19. T cells, B-cell-depleted T cells, or PBMCs supplied cDNA or gDNA.

Trimming took 0 bases from V and 7 from J, leaving 25 bases between them. CDR3 length: 18 amino acids. Methods used by the authors: Quantification of nucleated cells was approximated via reference gene primer amplification. Here immunoSEQ multiplex PCR was the method, and the copy in TCRdb shows in-frame clones only, minus some. The V and J calls and clone size come from that table; D and trimming were worked out from the DNA. The data hold about 140,000 clones, with around 90% observed a single time. The source of this sequence is a woman between 45 and 60 years old with acute or convalescent COVID-19. The sequenced sample consisted of peripheral blood. V usage is TRBV5-3 and J usage is TRBJ1-2; a weak D match, TRBD1 (5 bases). TRBV5-3 is filed as an ORF, its function uncertain. The CDR3 here is CARSLGCKGLVNYFGYTF. As DNA, the CDR3 is TGTGCCAGAAGCTTGGGGTGCAAGGGGCTAGTGAACTATTTTGGCTACACCTTC.